This section outlines one T cell receptor (beta chain) sequence together with its context. The sample originates from a study of T cell responses to AZD1222 COVID-19 vaccine. Profiling relied on immunoSEQ multiplex PCR, and the TCRdb table lists in-frame clones only, not all of them. The data contain some 150,000 clones, 90% to 95% of them singletons. J gave up 1 base and V 4 bases, and 1 base lay outside the gene matches. The CDR3 consists of 14 residues. Germline assignment: CDR1 SGHDT and CDR2 YYEEEE. This clonotype was obtained from an adult in good health. Sequenced here: peripheral blood, sampled on day 0 of MenACWY control vaccination. The genes are TRBV5-6 and TRBJ1-3; 8 bases agree with TRBD1. The CDR3 region has the DNA TGTGCCAGCAGCCGGGACAGGTCTGGAAACACCATATATTTT. This gives the protein CASSRDRSGNTIYF.